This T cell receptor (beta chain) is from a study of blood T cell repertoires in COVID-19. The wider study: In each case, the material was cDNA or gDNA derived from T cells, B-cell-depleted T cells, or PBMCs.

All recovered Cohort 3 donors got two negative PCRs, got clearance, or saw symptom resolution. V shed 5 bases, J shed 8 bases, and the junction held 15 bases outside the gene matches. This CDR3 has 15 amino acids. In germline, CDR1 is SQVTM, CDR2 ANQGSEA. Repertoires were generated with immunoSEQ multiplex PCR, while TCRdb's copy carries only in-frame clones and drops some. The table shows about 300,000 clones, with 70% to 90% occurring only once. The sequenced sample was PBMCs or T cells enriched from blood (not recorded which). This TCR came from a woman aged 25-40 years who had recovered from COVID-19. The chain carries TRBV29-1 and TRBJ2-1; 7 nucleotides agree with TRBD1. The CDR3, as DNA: TGCAGCGTTCTCATCACAGGGGAATGGTTGTATGAGCAGTTCTTC. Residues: CSVLITGEWLYEQFF.